This T cell receptor beta chain was retrieved from a study of OX40 agonist ivuxolimab in advanced cancers. Study background: Patients' therapy was ivuxolimab, an antibody that acts as an agonist of OX40 (CD134). Ivuxolimab was delivered to patients intravenously every 2 weeks at doses spanning 0.01 to 10 mg/kg. Of the patients, three showed partial responses, one with hepatocellular carcinoma and two with cutaneous melanoma.

Trimming cost V 3 bases and J 4 bases, with 18 bases left between them. CDR3 length: 16 residues. Germline assignment: CDR1 SGHVS and CDR2 FQNEAQ. Libraries were prepared by immunoSEQ multiplex PCR; TCRdb keeps only in-frame clonotypes and omits some of them. The data show approximately 44,000 clones, 84% seen once. This specimen consisted of CD4+ or CD8+ T cells sorted from blood, obtained in a trial of the OX40 agonist ivuxolimab. The TCR sequence derives from an adult with an advanced solid tumor such as melanoma, head and neck, liver or kidney cancer. This chain connects TRBV7-8 to TRBJ2-5, with a weak D call TRBD1 (6 bases). CDR3 amino acids: CASSFTRTVARETQYF. In nucleotides, the CDR3 is TGTGCCAGCAGCTTCACCAGGACAGTAGCGCGAGAGACCCAGTACTTC.